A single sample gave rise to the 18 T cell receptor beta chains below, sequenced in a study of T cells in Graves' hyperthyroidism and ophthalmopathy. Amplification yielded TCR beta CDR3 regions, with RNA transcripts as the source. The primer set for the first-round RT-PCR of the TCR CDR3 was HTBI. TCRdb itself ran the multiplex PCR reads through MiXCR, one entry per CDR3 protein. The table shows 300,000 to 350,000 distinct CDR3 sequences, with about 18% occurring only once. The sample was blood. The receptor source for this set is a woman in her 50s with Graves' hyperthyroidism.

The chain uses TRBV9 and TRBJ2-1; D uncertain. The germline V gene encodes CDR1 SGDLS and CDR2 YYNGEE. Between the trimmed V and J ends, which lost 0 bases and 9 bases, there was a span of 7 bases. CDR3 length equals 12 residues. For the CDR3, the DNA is TGTGCCAGCAGCGTAGACTCTCCTGAGCAGTTCTTC. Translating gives CASSVDSPEQFF.

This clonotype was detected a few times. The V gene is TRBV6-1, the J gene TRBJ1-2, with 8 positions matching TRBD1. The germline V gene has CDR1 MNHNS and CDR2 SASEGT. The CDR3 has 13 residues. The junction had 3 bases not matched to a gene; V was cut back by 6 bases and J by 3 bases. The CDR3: CASSQGAHYGYTF. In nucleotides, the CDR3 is TGTGCCAGCAGCCAGGGGGCCCACTATGGCTACACCTTC.

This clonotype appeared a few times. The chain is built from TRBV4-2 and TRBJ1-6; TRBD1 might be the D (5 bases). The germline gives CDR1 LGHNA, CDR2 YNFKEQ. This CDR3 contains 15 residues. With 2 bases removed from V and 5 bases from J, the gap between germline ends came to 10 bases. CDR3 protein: CASSQSGANNSPLHF. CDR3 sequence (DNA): TGTGCCAGCAGCCAATCCGGGGCGAATAATTCACCCCTCCACTTT.

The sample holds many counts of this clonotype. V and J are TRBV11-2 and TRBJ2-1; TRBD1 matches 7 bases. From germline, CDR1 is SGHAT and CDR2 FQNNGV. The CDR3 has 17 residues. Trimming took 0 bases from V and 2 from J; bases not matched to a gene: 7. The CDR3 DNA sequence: TGTGCCAGCAGCTTAGAACTCGAAGGGGGCACCTACAATGAGCAGTTCTTC. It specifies CASSLELEGGTYNEQFF.

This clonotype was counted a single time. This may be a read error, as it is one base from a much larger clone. CDR3 DNA: TGTGCCTGGCTTGATAGGAATGGCTACACCTTC. Translated, it gives CAWLDRNGYTF. This chain links TRBV30 with TRBJ1-2; D unresolved. From germline, CDR1 is GTSNPN and CDR2 SVGIG (reference sequence). V lost 5 bases and J lost 6, with 10 bases in between. The CDR3 runs 11 residues.

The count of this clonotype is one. CDR3 protein: CSPIPGVGHNEQFF. CDR3 DNA: TGCAGTCCGATCCCCGGAGTAGGTCACAATGAGCAGTTCTTC. This chain connects TRBV20-1 to TRBJ2-1; no clear D. The length of the CDR3 is 14 residues. V was shortened by 8 bases and J by 5 bases, with 19 bases between the two germline ends. In germline, CDR1 is DFQATT, CDR2 SNEGSKA (reference sequence).

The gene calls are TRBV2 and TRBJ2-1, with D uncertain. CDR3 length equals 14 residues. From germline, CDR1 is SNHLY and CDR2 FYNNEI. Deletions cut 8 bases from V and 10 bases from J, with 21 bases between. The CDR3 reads CASPPTPPSTEQFF. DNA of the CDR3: TGTGCCAGCCCTCCGACGCCGCCATCCACGGAGCAGTTCTTC.

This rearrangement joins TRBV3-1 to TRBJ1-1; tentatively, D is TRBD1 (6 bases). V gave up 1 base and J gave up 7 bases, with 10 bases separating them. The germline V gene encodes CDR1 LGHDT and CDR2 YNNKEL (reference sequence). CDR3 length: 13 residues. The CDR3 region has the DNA TGTGCCAGCAGCCAAGGGGGCAGGGGTGAAGCTTTCTTT. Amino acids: CASSQGGRGEAFF.

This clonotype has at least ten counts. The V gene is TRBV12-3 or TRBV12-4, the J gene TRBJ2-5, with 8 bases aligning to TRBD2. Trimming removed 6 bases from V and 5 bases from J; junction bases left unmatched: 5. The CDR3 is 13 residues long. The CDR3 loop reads CASSSGGMETQYF. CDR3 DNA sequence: TGTGCCAGCAGCTCGGGGGGGATGGAGACCCAGTACTTC.

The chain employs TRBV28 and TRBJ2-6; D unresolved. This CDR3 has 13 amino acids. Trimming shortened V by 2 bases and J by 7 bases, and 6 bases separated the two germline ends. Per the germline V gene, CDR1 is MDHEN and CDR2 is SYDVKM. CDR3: CASSLSSANVLTF. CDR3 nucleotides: TGTGCCAGCAGTTTAAGTAGCGCCAACGTCCTGACTTTC.

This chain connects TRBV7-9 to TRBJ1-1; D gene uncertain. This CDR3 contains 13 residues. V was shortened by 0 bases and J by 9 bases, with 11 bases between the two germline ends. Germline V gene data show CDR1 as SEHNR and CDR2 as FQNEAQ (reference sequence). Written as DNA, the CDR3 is TGTGCCAGCAGCTTAGCGGAGGCCAGAAAAGCTTTCTTT. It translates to CASSLAEARKAFF.

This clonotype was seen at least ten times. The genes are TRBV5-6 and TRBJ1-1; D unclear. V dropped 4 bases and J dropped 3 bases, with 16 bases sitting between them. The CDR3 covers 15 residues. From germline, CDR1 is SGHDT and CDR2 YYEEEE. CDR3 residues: CASSAGPDQDTEAFF. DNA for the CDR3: TGTGCCAGCAGCGCAGGACCCGATCAGGACACTGAAGCTTTCTTT.

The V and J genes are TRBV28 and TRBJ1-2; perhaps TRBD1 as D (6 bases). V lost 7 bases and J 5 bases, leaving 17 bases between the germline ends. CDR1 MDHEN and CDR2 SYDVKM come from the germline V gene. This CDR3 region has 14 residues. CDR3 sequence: CASNFGGRDYGYTF. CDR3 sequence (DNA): TGTGCCAGCAACTTCGGGGGGCGGGATTATGGCTACACCTTC.

CDR3 residues: CASSTVEGGDGYTF. Here the CDR3 DNA reads TGTGCCAGCAGTACCGTAGAGGGGGGCGATGGCTACACCTTC. The rearrangement joins TRBV6-1 to TRBJ1-2, with D tentatively TRBD1 (6 bases). The V end was cut by 5 bases, the J end by 6 bases, with 16 bases between. From germline, CDR1 is MNHNS and CDR2 SASEGT. The CDR3 spans 14 residues.

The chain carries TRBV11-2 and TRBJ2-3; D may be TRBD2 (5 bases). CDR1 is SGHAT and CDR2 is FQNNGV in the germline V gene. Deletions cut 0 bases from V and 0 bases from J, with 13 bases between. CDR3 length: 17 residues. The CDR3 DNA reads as TGTGCCAGCAGCTTAGATCGGGGAACGGCTAGCACAGATACGCAGTATTTT. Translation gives CASSLDRGTASTDTQYF. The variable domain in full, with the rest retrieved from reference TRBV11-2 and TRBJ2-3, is EAGVAQSPRYKIIEKRQSVAFWCNPISGHATLYWYQQILGQGPKLLIQFQNNGVVDDSQLPKDRFSAERLKGVDSTLKIQPAKLEDSAVYLCASSLDRGTASTDTQYFGPGTRLTVL.

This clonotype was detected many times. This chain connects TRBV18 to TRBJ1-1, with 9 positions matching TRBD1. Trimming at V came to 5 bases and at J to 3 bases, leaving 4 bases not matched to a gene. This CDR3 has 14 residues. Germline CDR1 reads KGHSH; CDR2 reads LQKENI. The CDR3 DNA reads TGTGCCAGCTCAACAGGGGGCCGAGACACTGAAGCTTTCTTT. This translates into CASSTGGRDTEAFF.

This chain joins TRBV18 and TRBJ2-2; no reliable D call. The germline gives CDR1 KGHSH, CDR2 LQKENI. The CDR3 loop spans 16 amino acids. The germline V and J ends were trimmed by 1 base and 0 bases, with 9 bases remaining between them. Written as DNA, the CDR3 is TGTGCCAGCTCACCACGGCTAGTTACGAACACCGGGGAGCTGTTTTTT. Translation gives CASSPRLVTNTGELFF.

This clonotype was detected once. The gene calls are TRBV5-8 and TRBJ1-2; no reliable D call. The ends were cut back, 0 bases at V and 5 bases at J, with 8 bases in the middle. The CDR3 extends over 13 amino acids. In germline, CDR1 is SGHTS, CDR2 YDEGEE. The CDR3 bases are TGTGCCAGCAGCTTGGGCGGGATGTATGGCTACACCTTC. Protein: CASSLGGMYGYTF.